This T cell receptor beta chain came from a study of blood T cell repertoires in COVID-19. As for the study in general: Whether acute or convalescent, the COVID-19 samples came from the United States, Italy and Spain.

Assay: immunoSEQ multiplex PCR; the TCRdb copy retains only in-frame clones and omits some. Among roughly 390,000 clones, about 90% were seen once, and the ten largest hold about 9.4%. The germline V gene has CDR1 SGHVS and CDR2 FQNEAQ. V lost 4 bases and J 3 bases, leaving 16 bases between the germline ends. The CDR3 consists of 16 residues. Seattle's cohort entered during active infection and was followed longitudinally. Sequencing was performed on peripheral blood. This receptor was obtained from a woman between 25 and 40 years old with COVID-19, enrolled during active disease. The chain uses TRBV7-8 and TRBJ2-1, with D perhaps matching TRBD2 (5 bases). The CDR3 region is CASSSPAGLRYNEQFF. The CDR3 DNA reads as TGTGCCAGCAGCTCCCCAGCAGGACTGCGCTACAATGAGCAGTTCTTC.